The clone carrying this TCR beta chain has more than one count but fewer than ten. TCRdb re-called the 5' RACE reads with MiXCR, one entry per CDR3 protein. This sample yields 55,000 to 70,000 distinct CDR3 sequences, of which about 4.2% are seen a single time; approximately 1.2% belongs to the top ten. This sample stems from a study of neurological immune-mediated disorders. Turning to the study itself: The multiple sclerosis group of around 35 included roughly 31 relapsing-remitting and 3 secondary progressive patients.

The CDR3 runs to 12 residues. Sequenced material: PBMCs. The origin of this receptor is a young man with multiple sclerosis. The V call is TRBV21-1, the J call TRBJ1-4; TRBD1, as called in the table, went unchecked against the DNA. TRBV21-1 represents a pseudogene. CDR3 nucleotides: TGTGCCAGCGGAGACAGGGGTGAAAAACTGTTTTTT. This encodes CASGDRGEKLFF.